These 26 T cell receptor beta chains were all obtained from the same sample, sequenced in a study of cytomegalovirus exposure and HLA in healthy donors. The PCR used 60 Vbeta and 13 Jbeta primers. The repertoire was sequenced with immunoSEQ multiplex PCR; TCRdb's copy has only in-frame clones and lacks some. Among approximately 170,000 clones listed, approximately 70% were seen once. Sequencing was done on a sample of PBMCs. These receptor sequences come from a woman aged 18-29 years in good health and CMV-seropositive.

The V call is TRBV29-1, the J call TRBJ2-5; D perhaps matches TRBD2 (5 bases). Trimming stripped 4 bases from V and 0 bases from J, with 12 bases between. This CDR3 spans 14 amino acids. CDR1 is SQVTM and CDR2 is ANQGSEA in the germline V gene. For the CDR3, the DNA is TGCAGCGTTGCGTTTACGGGAAACCAAGAGACCCAGTACTTC. Its protein is CSVAFTGNQETQYF.

The chain has TRBV30 and TRBJ2-7, with D maybe TRBD1 (5 bases). The germline gives CDR1 GTSNPN, CDR2 SVGIG (reference sequence). This CDR3 contains 12 residues. Trimming took 2 bases from V and 4 from J, leaving 9 bases between them. CDR3 bases: TGTGCCTGGAGTCCTACAGGTTACGAGCAGTACTTC. Protein sequence: CAWSPTGYEQYF.

The chain recombines TRBV7-8 with TRBJ2-3; D gene uncertain. Per germline, CDR1 SGHVS and CDR2 FQNEAQ. V was cut by 3 bases and J by 1 base, with 14 bases left in between. CDR3 size: 16 residues. For the CDR3, the DNA is TGTGCCAGCAGCTTTAAGTCCCTATCGGGCACAGATACGCAGTATTTT. It codes for CASSFKSLSGTDTQYF.

The chain combines TRBV7-9 with TRBJ1-5, with D unresolved. Looked up from germline, CDR1 is SEHNR and CDR2 is FQNEAQ (reference sequence). There are 13 residues in the CDR3. V lost 7 bases to trimming and J lost 5 bases, with 12 bases between them. The CDR3 DNA follows: TGTGCCAGCACCCTTGCGGGAGATCAGCCCCAGCATTTT. Translating it yields CASTLAGDQPQHF.

This clone has more than one count but fewer than ten. This chain connects TRBV10-3 to TRBJ2-7; a weak D match, TRBD1 (5 bases). The CDR3 runs to 11 residues. Germline loops: CDR1 ENHRY, CDR2 SYGVKD. V lost 3 bases and J 5 bases, leaving 5 bases between the germline ends. The CDR3 protein is CAISEQDEQYF. The CDR3 DNA sequence: TGTGCCATCAGTGAACAGGACGAGCAGTACTTC.

This clone was found a few times. The V and J genes are TRBV6-6 and TRBJ2-7; 7 bases line up with TRBD1. The germline gives CDR1 MNHNY, CDR2 SVGAGI (reference sequence). V gave up 2 bases and J gave up 2 bases; unmatched junction bases: 3. The CDR3 is made up of 14 amino acids. The CDR3 here is CASSYLGQAYEQYF. The CDR3 DNA is TGTGCCAGCAGTTACCTTGGACAGGCCTACGAGCAGTACTTC.

This clone appeared a few times. This chain uses TRBV4-2 with TRBJ2-5; 9 bases are a match to TRBD1. The germline CDR1 and CDR2 sequences are LGHNA and YNFKEQ. CDR3 size: 17 residues. The trim removed 0 bases at V and 4 bases at J, leaving 9 bases unmatched. CDR3 region: CASSQDLGTGIGETQYF. CDR3 in DNA: TGTGCCAGCAGCCAAGATTTGGGGACAGGGATTGGAGAGACCCAGTACTTC.

This clone was counted a single time. The chain carries TRBV5-5 and TRBJ1-5; 8 bases line up with TRBD1. This CDR3 has 15 residues. The V segment lost 2 bases and the J segment 3 bases; nucleotides outside the gene matches: 4. Germline values: CDR1 SGHKS, CDR2 YYEKEE (reference sequence). The CDR3 sequence is CASSLGDRTNQPQHF. CDR3 in DNA: TGTGCCAGCAGCTTAGGGGACAGGACCAATCAGCCCCAGCATTTT.

The chain carries TRBV4-2 and TRBJ2-1; D possibly corresponds to TRBD2 (5 bases). The CDR3 sequence is 15 residues long. Germline CDR1 and CDR2: LGHNA and YNFKEQ. V was clipped by 4 bases and J by 8 bases, with 18 bases between them. The CDR3 sequence is CASSLGDGSAYEQFF. The CDR3, as DNA: TGTGCCAGCAGCCTCGGGGATGGTAGCGCGTATGAGCAGTTCTTC.

This clone occurred a few times. This sequence joins TRBV7-2 and TRBJ1-2; TRBD1 is a possible D gene (5 bases). V lost 6 bases and J lost 8, with 7 bases in between. Per the germline V gene, CDR1 is SGHTA and CDR2 is FQGNSA. The CDR3 covers 10 residues. The CDR3 loop reads CASRGAGYTF. The CDR3 DNA sequence: TGTGCCAGCAGAGGGGCCGGCTACACCTTC. The full variable domain, completed using reference TRBV7-2 and TRBJ1-2, is GAGVSQSPSNKVTEKGKDVELRCDPISGHTALYWYRQSLGQGLEFLIYFQGNSAPDKSGLPSDRFSAERTGGSVSTLTIQRTQQEDSAVYLCASRGAGYTFGSGTRLTVV.

The rearrangement joins TRBV21-1 to TRBJ2-7; the table's D call, TRBD2, has no DNA check behind it. TRBV21-1 is shown as a pseudogene. There are 16 residues in the CDR3. In DNA form, the CDR3 reads TGTGCCAGCAGCACCCGGACTAGCGGGGGGAGCTACGAGCAGTACTTC. This encodes CASSTRTSGGSYEQYF.

The chain couples TRBV2 to TRBJ1-4; D is possibly TRBD1 (5 bases). Germline V gene data show CDR1 as SNHLY and CDR2 as FYNNEI. CDR3 length: 14 residues. V lost 5 bases, J lost 4 bases, and 11 bases lay in between. The DNA for the CDR3 is TGTGCCAGCAGTCCGACAGACTTTAATGAAAAACTGTTTTTT. The encoded protein is CASSPTDFNEKLFF.

The rearrangement uses TRBV7-2 and TRBJ1-1; a weak D match, TRBD1 (6 bases). The V gene's germline CDR1 is SGHTA and CDR2 FQGNSA. The V and J ends lost 1 base and 1 base respectively, with 13 bases between them. The CDR3 is 16 residues long. CDR3 coding DNA: TGTGCCAGCAGCTTAGTGGGGTCAGGGGCGAACACTGAAGCTTTCTTT. Protein sequence: CASSLVGSGANTEAFF.

The genes are TRBV6-1 and TRBJ1-5; TRBD1 agrees at 7 bases. Per the germline V gene, CDR1 is MNHNS and CDR2 is SASEGT. This CDR3 spans 15 amino acids. V trimming: 4 bases; J trimming: 4 bases; junction bases outside the gene matches: 7. Here the CDR3 DNA reads TGTGCCAGCAGTGGACGACAGGGTAGTAATCAGCCCCAGCATTTT. Protein product: CASSGRQGSNQPQHF.

A few counts support this clone. The V and J genes are TRBV4-1 and TRBJ2-1, with D hard to call. Germline V gene data show CDR1 as MGHRA and CDR2 as YSYEKL. Trimming left V 0 bases short and J 4 bases short, with 4 bases between. This CDR3 has 13 amino acids. The CDR3 loop reads CASSQESYNEQFF. DNA for the CDR3: TGCGCCAGCAGCCAAGAATCTTACAATGAGCAGTTCTTC.

Only one count was recorded for this clone. The chain recombines TRBV20-1 with TRBJ1-1, with a weak D call TRBD1 (5 bases). V dropped 3 bases and J dropped 13 bases, with 15 bases sitting between them. The germline V gene has CDR1 DFQATT and CDR2 SNEGSKA (reference sequence). This CDR3 comprises 11 residues. Written as DNA, the CDR3 is TGCAGTGCTAGTCGTTCCCAGGGTCATTTCTTT. Translated: CSASRSQGHFF.

The chain is built from TRBV4-3 and TRBJ2-3; 11 bases line up with TRBD2. CDR1 and CDR2 from the germline V gene are LGHNA and YSLEER. This CDR3 comprises 14 residues. The V segment lost 4 bases and the J segment 5 bases; nucleotides outside the gene matches: 2. The CDR3 is CASSPGLAVDTQYF. CDR3 in DNA: TGCGCCAGCAGCCCGGGACTAGCGGTAGATACGCAGTATTTT.

The chain employs TRBV9 and TRBJ1-2, with 9 bases lining up with TRBD1. Germline CDR1 reads SGDLS; CDR2 reads YYNGEE. Unmatched junction bases numbered 3, after V lost 6 bases and J lost 3 bases. The CDR3 is 13 residues long. The CDR3 DNA sequence: TGTGCCAGCAACAGGGGGCAGGACTATGGCTACACCTTC. This translates into CASNRGQDYGYTF.

The sample holds one count of this clone. The rearrangement uses TRBV19 and TRBJ1-2; 8 nucleotides line up with TRBD1. Trimming took 0 bases from V and 2 from J; bases not matched to a gene: 2. The germline gives CDR1 LNHDA, CDR2 SQIVND (reference sequence). The CDR3 length is 15 residues. The CDR3 bases are TGTGCCAGTAGTATAGAAGGGACAGGCAACTATGGCTACACCTTC. Translated, it gives CASSIEGTGNYGYTF.

The gene calls are TRBV7-3 and TRBJ2-3; D perhaps matches TRBD2 (6 bases). CDR3 length: 15 residues. Germline values: CDR1 SGHTA, CDR2 FQGTGA. Between the trimmed V and J ends, which lost 2 bases and 0 bases, there was a span of 9 bases. CDR3 DNA sequence: TGTGCCAGCAGCTTACGGGGGTCTAGCACAGATACGCAGTATTTT. The encoded protein is CASSLRGSSTDTQYF.

The chain combines TRBV5-6 with TRBJ2-7; maybe TRBD2 (5 bases). Trimming took 4 bases from V and 6 from J, leaving 20 bases between them. There are 15 residues in the CDR3. The germline CDR1 and CDR2 sequences are SGHDT and YYEEEE. As DNA, the CDR3 is TGTGCCAGCAGCCGATTCGGGTTCGGGGTGGGCGAGCAGTACTTC. It specifies CASSRFGFGVGEQYF.

The CDR3: CASSHGQGNEKLFF. In DNA form, the CDR3 reads TGCGCCAGCAGCCATGGACAGGGTAATGAAAAACTGTTTTTT. This rearrangement joins TRBV4-1 to TRBJ1-4; 8 bases map to TRBD1. The CDR3 extends over 14 amino acids. Germline-derived CDR1 and CDR2 are MGHRA and YSYEKL. The junction had 1 base not matched to a gene; V was cut back by 3 bases and J by 4 bases.

The chain recombines TRBV4-2 with TRBJ1-1, with D maybe TRBD1 (5 bases). The V gene's germline CDR1 is LGHNA and CDR2 YNFKEQ. The V and J ends lost 0 bases and 3 bases respectively, with 11 bases between them. The CDR3 covers 15 residues. This chain's CDR3 is CASSQDLLGDTEAFF. Written as DNA, the CDR3 is TGTGCCAGCAGCCAAGATCTTTTAGGGGACACTGAAGCTTTCTTT.

V usage is TRBV7-9 and J usage is TRBJ2-3; D uncertain. Germline CDR1 and CDR2: SEHNR and FQNEAQ (reference sequence). The CDR3 sequence is 12 residues long. Trimming removed 2 bases at V and 6 bases at J, with 6 bases between. CDR3 DNA sequence: TGTGCCAGCAGCTTACAGCGTGATACGCAGTATTTT. Translation: CASSLQRDTQYF.

The chain is built from TRBV10-1 and TRBJ2-1; 7 bases align to TRBD1. Germline V gene data show CDR1 as WNHNN and CDR2 as SYGVQD (reference sequence). This CDR3 is built from 15 residues. With V trimmed by 6 bases and J by 4 bases, 9 bases remained unmatched. The CDR3: CASRDRVPKYNEQFF. Here the CDR3 DNA reads TGCGCCAGCAGAGACAGGGTTCCGAAATACAATGAGCAGTTCTTC.

The chain links TRBV18 to TRBJ2-2; D not resolved. The CDR3 covers 16 residues. With 2 bases removed from V and 0 bases from J, the gap between germline ends came to 10 bases. CDR1 KGHSH and CDR2 LQKENI come from the germline V gene. The CDR3 reads CASSPATASNTGELFF. DNA of the CDR3: TGTGCCAGCTCACCAGCCACAGCCTCGAACACCGGGGAGCTGTTTTTT.